A single sample gave rise to the 4 T cell receptor beta chains below, sequenced in a study of blood T cell repertoires in COVID-19 (dated by TCRdb to 2020 to 2021). Library construction relied on the immunoSEQ multiplex PCR assay. Not all clones reach the TCRdb copy of this immuneACCESS table, which keeps in-frame sequences only. Checked studies attribute under half of the gap to unresolved V genes and leave the rest unexplained. This sample holds about 99,000 clones; 88% were observed only once. About 3.5% of the sample is taken by the ten largest. The sequenced sample was peripheral blood. The receptors were sampled from a human donor in a cohort sampled during active COVID-19.

This clone showed up just once. CDR3 sequence (DNA): TGTGCCAGCAGTGTAGGGGGTCTAGCGGGCGGCCAAGAGACCCAGTACTTC. Protein sequence: CASSVGGLAGGQETQYF. V gene TRBV6-1 combines with J gene TRBJ2-5; 8 bases match TRBD2. V trimming: 4 bases; J trimming: 1 base; junction bases outside the gene matches: 11. The CDR3 has 17 residues. Per germline, CDR1 MNHNS and CDR2 SASEGT.

V and J are TRBV11-2 and TRBJ1-2; 8 positions agree with TRBD1. Germline V gene sequence: CDR1 SGHAT, CDR2 FQNNGV. This CDR3 has 17 residues. Germline trimming cut 4 bases from V and 0 bases from J; bases unmatched to any gene: 10. The CDR3: CASSSPGGRPPNYGYTF. The CDR3 DNA reads as TGTGCCAGCAGCTCCCCAGGGGGCAGACCTCCTAACTATGGCTACACCTTC.

V usage is TRBV3-1 (or the pseudogene TRBV3-2) and J usage is TRBJ1-3; 11 nucleotides align to TRBD1. The V gene's germline CDR1 is LGHDT and CDR2 YNNKEL (reference sequence). The CDR3 is 17 amino acids. Trimming took 4 bases from V and 2 from J; bases not matched to a gene: 7. The CDR3 sequence is CASSPWTGGAPGNTIYF. CDR3 in DNA: TGTGCCAGCAGCCCATGGACAGGGGGCGCCCCTGGAAACACCATATATTTT.

The chain combines TRBV5-1 with TRBJ2-6; no definite D call. The CDR3 is 15 amino acids. V shed 6 bases and J shed 2 bases, with 12 bases lying between them. Germline V gene sequence: CDR1 SGHRS, CDR2 YFSETQ. This chain's CDR3 is CASTTSAAGANVLTF. The CDR3 coding sequence is TGCGCCAGCACAACAAGCGCGGCTGGGGCCAACGTCCTGACTTTC.